This T cell receptor beta chain originates from a study of PD-L1 blockade in urothelial cancer. At the level of the study: Men with urothelial cancer arising in the bladder made up about 90% of the roughly 29 patients.

Profiling relied on immunoSEQ multiplex PCR, and the TCRdb table lists in-frame clones only, not all of them. Among roughly 25,000 clones, more than 65% were seen once, and the ten largest hold about 1.6%. The time point is: peripheral blood 6 weeks after treatment start. Each patient's cancer was a locally advanced or metastatic urothelial carcinoma. Samples were collected from each patient before treatment and during treatment. Each patient gave between 1 and 8 of them in total. Per germline, CDR1 SGHRS and CDR2 YFSETQ. This CDR3 is 16 amino acids long. The V and J ends lost 4 bases and 4 bases, in that order; junction bases with no gene match: 8.

The material sequenced was PBMCs, taken around atezolizumab (anti-PD-L1) treatment. The gene calls are TRBV5-1 and TRBJ2-1; 10 positions agree with TRBD2. This clonotype was sampled from an older man with urothelial cancer. Written as DNA, the CDR3 is TGCGCCAGCAGCGACGTAGGAGCGGGAGGGTACAATGAGCAGTTCTTC. As protein: CASSDVGAGGYNEQFF.